The 17 T cell receptor beta chains in this list originate from one sample, sequenced in a study of beta chain features in type 1 diabetes. Overall study findings and caveats: Shorter TCRB CDR3s, moderately but significantly so, marked every one of the four CD4+ subsets in Type 1 diabetes patients.

The investigators reverse transcribed all of the isolated RNA, so they sequenced expressed TCRB transcripts. Measured with immunoSEQ multiplex PCR; TCRdb has only the in-frame clones, and not every one. This sample has about 280,000 clones, with around 16% found just once. For these receptors, no antigen is known. The sample consisted of naive CD4+ T cells from blood. The receptor source for this set is a young man with type 1 diabetes.

The J gene is TRBJ2-3, the V gene TRBV10-3; 9 bases are shared with TRBD2. Germline V gene sequence: CDR1 ENHRY, CDR2 SYGVKD. The V segment lost 3 bases and the J segment 2 bases; nucleotides outside the gene matches: 6. The CDR3 totals 16 residues. CDR3: CAISDSTSGYTDTQYF. CDR3 nucleotides: TGTGCCATCAGTGATTCGACTAGCGGATACACAGATACGCAGTATTTT.

This chain connects TRBV11-2 to TRBJ2-7, with D possibly TRBD1 on 5 matching bases. Trimming took off 1 base at V and 5 bases at J, with 12 bases between the two ends. CDR1 and CDR2 from the germline V gene are SGHAT and FQNNGV. There are 14 residues in the CDR3. CDR3 sequence: CASSLGGRAHEQYF. As DNA, the CDR3 is TGTGCCAGCAGCTTAGGGGGCAGGGCCCACGAGCAGTACTTC.

This chain connects TRBV28 to TRBJ1-1; 9 bases agree with TRBD1. Trimming cost V 5 bases and J 5 bases; bases outside gene matches: 6. Germline V gene data show CDR1 as MDHEN and CDR2 as SYDVKM. The CDR3 covers 14 residues. The CDR3 is CASSGQGTQTEAFF. The CDR3 coding sequence is TGTGCCAGCAGTGGACAGGGGACTCAGACTGAAGCTTTCTTT.

This rearrangement joins TRBV11-3 to TRBJ2-1; 10 bases fit TRBD2. V lost 1 base, J lost 10 bases, and 7 bases stayed unmatched. Per germline, CDR1 SGHNT and CDR2 YENEEA. CDR3 length equals 15 residues. The CDR3: CASSLVAGGSGEQFF. Written as DNA, the CDR3 is TGTGCCAGCAGCTTAGTAGCGGGGGGTTCGGGAGAGCAGTTCTTC.

The J gene is TRBJ2-1, the V gene TRBV5-1; 14 positions agree with TRBD2. Germline V gene sequence: CDR1 SGHRS, CDR2 YFSETQ. V lost 6 bases, J lost 0 bases, and 8 bases stayed unmatched. This CDR3 has 18 residues. The CDR3 region has the DNA TGCGCCAGCAATCTGGGACTAGCGGGGGTTAACTCCTACAATGAGCAGTTCTTC. This translates into CASNLGLAGVNSYNEQFF.

The gene calls are TRBV10-3 and TRBJ2-2, with a weak D call TRBD1 (6 bases). There are 13 residues in the CDR3. V lost 10 bases and J lost 1, with 10 bases in between. The germline V gene encodes CDR1 ENHRY and CDR2 SYGVKD. CDR3 sequence reads: CATRTENTGELFF. As DNA, the CDR3 is TGTGCCACCAGGACAGAGAACACCGGGGAGCTGTTTTTT.

This rearrangement joins TRBV5-1 to TRBJ2-1; D unresolved. The CDR3 extends over 14 amino acids. The V end lost 0 bases, the J end lost 3 bases, and 7 bases lay between the germline ends. The germline gives CDR1 SGHRS, CDR2 YFSETQ. As DNA, the CDR3 is TGCGCCAGCAGCTTGGGTCCGTTCTACAATGAGCAGTTCTTC. It yields the protein CASSLGPFYNEQFF.

This clone was found a few times. The rearrangement joins TRBV25-1 to TRBJ2-1; TRBD2 matches at 12 bases. Losses at the gene ends were 5 bases for V and 0 bases for J; bases not matched to a gene: 5. The CDR3 spans 17 residues. Per germline, CDR1 MGHDK and CDR2 SYGVNS. The CDR3 nucleotides are TGTGCCAGCAGTCCACCTAGCGGGAGGGTCTCCTACAATGAGCAGTTCTTC. Translated, it gives CASSPPSGRVSYNEQFF.

This clone was counted a few times. This chain joins TRBV6-5 and TRBJ1-4; TRBD1 might be the D (5 bases). CDR1 and CDR2 from the germline V gene are MNHEY and SVGAGI. Trimming removed 6 bases from V and 11 bases from J, with 19 bases in between. This CDR3 has 14 amino acids. The CDR3 loop reads CASSRRRGAGKLFF. DNA of the CDR3: TGTGCCAGCAGCCGCCGCCGAGGGGCGGGGAAACTGTTTTTT.

With respect to this clone: This CDR3 is also generated by other DNA sequences in the sample. V gene TRBV7-2 combines with J gene TRBJ2-5; TRBD1 matches 7 bases. The CDR3 has 14 residues. The V and J ends lost 4 bases and 1 base, in that order; junction bases with no gene match: 3. Germline loops: CDR1 SGHTA, CDR2 FQGNSA. CDR3 loop: CASSSYRGQETQYF. CDR3 nucleotide sequence: TGTGCCAGCAGCTCGTACAGGGGCCAAGAGACCCAGTACTTC. Variable domain in full (rest from reference TRBV7-2 and TRBJ2-5): GAGVSQSPSNKVTEKGKDVELRCDPISGHTALYWYRQSLGQGLEFLIYFQGNSAPDKSGLPSDRFSAERTGGSVSTLTIQRTQQEDSAVYLCASSSYRGQETQYFGPGTRLLVL.

The chain combines TRBV7-2 with TRBJ2-1, with D tentatively TRBD2 (7 bases). Trimming cost V 2 bases and J 9 bases, with 17 bases left between them. The CDR3 loop spans 15 amino acids. The germline V gene has CDR1 SGHTA and CDR2 FQGNSA. CDR3 sequence reads: CASSLRGEGKSEQFF. The CDR3 DNA sequence: TGTGCCAGCAGCTTAAGGGGGGAGGGGAAAAGTGAGCAGTTCTTC.

The chain joins TRBV27 to TRBJ2-7; the match to TRBD1 covers 9 bases. The CDR3 is 14 amino acids. Germline lookup yields CDR1 MNHEY and CDR2 SMNVEV (reference sequence). V shed 7 bases, J shed 4 bases, and the junction held 8 bases outside the gene matches. The CDR3 region is CASKRDRERYEQYF. In DNA, the CDR3 is TGTGCCAGCAAGAGGGACAGGGAACGGTACGAGCAGTACTTC.

The table lists this clone with a few counts. V and J are TRBV28 and TRBJ2-2, with 9 bases that match TRBD1. Trimming cost V 4 bases and J 5 bases; bases outside gene matches: 5. This CDR3 is 15 amino acids long. The germline gives CDR1 MDHEN, CDR2 SYDVKM. CDR3 nucleotide sequence: TGTGCCAGCAGTTCTGCCGGGACAGGGACCGGGGAGCTGTTTTTT. As protein: CASSSAGTGTGELFF.

This clone was counted between two and nine times. CDR3 sequence: CASSDRDRYGYTF. The CDR3 nucleotides are TGTGCCAGCAGTGATCGGGACAGATATGGCTACACCTTC. The gene calls are TRBV25-1 and TRBJ1-2; TRBD1 agrees at 7 bases. CDR1 and CDR2 (germline): MGHDK, SYGVNS. The CDR3 is 13 amino acids. Losses at the gene ends were 3 bases for V and 5 bases for J; bases not matched to a gene: 3.

This clone was observed a handful of times. The J gene is TRBJ2-1, the V gene TRBV14; D remains unclear. CDR1 SGHDN and CDR2 FVKESK come from the germline V gene. The V and J ends lost 0 bases and 12 bases respectively, with 12 bases between them. The CDR3 covers 13 residues. The CDR3 DNA reads TGTGCCAGCAGCCAAGATTTCCGGAGTAGGCAGTTCTTC. Translation: CASSQDFRSRQFF.

This clone was seen a few times. This chain uses TRBV10-3 with TRBJ2-2, with D perhaps matching TRBD1 (6 bases). The CDR3 spans 14 residues. From germline, CDR1 is ENHRY and CDR2 SYGVKD. V was shortened by 6 bases and J by 0 bases, with 8 bases between the two germline ends. The CDR3 is CAIRDSSNTGELFF. In DNA, the CDR3 is TGTGCCATCAGGGACAGCTCGAACACCGGGGAGCTGTTTTTT.

As concerns this clone: The same CDR3 arises from other DNA sequences in this sample as well. The rearrangement uses TRBV6-6 and TRBJ2-7, with TRBD1 as a possible D gene (5 bases). The V gene's germline CDR1 is MNHNY and CDR2 SVGAGI (reference sequence). The CDR3 spans 14 residues. V lost 3 bases and J lost 3, with 12 bases in between. The CDR3 is CASSYSRTSYEQYF. In DNA form, the CDR3 reads TGTGCCAGCAGTTATAGCAGGACAAGCTACGAGCAGTACTTC.